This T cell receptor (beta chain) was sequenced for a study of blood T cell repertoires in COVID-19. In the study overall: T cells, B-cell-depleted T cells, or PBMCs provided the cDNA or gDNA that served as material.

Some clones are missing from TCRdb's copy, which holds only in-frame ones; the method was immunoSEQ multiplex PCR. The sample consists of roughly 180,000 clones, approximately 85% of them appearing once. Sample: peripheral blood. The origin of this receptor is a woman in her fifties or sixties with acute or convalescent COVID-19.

CDR3 in DNA: TGTGCCAGCAGCCAAGACCAGGGGATGAATCAGCCCCAGCATTTT. This codes for CASSQDQGMNQPQHF. The chain employs TRBV3-1 (or the pseudogene TRBV3-2) and TRBJ1-5; weak D call: TRBD1 (6 bases). Germline CDR1 LGHDT, CDR2 YNNKEL (reference sequence). CDR3 length equals 15 residues. The germline V and J ends were trimmed by 0 bases and 4 bases, with 10 bases remaining between them.